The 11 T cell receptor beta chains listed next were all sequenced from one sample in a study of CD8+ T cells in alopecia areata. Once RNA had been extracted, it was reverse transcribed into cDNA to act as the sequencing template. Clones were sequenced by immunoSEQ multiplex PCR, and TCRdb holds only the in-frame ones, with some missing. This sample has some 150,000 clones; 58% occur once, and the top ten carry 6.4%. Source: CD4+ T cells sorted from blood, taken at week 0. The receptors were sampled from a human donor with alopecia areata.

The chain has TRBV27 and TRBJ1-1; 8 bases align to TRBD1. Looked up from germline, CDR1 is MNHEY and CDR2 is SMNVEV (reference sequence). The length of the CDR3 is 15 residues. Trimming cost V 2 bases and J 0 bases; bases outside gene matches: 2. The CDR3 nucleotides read TGTGCCAGCAGTTTAACAGGGGGAATGAACACTGAAGCTTTCTTT. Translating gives CASSLTGGMNTEAFF.

The CDR3 DNA sequence: TGCGCCAGCAGCTTGATCGGCCAGGGCGCAGATACGCAGTATTTT. The encoded protein is CASSLIGQGADTQYF. This sequence joins TRBV5-1 and TRBJ2-3; tentatively, D is TRBD1 (5 bases). Trimming pared 1 base from V and 4 bases from J, leaving 13 bases between. Germline V CDR1 and CDR2: SGHRS, YFSETQ. This CDR3 has 15 amino acids.

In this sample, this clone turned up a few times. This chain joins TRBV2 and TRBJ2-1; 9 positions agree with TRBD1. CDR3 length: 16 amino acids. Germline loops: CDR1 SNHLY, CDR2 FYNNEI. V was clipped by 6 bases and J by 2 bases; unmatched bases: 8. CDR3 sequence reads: CASRLAGTGTYNEQFF. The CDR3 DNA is TGTGCCAGCAGGCTCGCCGGGACAGGGACCTACAATGAGCAGTTCTTC.

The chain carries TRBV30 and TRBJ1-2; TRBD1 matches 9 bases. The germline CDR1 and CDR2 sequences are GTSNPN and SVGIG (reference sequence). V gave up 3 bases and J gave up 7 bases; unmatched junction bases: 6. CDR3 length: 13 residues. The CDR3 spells CAWRRQGEAGYTF. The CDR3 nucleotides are TGTGCCTGGAGGCGACAGGGGGAGGCTGGCTACACCTTC. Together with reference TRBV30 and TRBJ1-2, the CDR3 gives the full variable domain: SQTIHQWPATLVQPVGSPLSLECTVEGTSNPNLYWYRQAAGRGLQLLFYSVGIGQISSEVPQNLSASRPQDRQFILSSKKLLLSDSGFYLCAWRRQGEAGYTFGSGTRLTVV.

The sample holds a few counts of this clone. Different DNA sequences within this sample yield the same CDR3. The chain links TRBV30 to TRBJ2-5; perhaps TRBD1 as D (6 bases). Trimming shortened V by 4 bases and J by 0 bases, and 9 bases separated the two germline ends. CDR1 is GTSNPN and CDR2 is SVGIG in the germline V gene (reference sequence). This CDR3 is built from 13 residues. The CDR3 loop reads CAWTRTDQETQYF. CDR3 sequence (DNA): TGTGCCTGGACCCGGACAGACCAAGAGACCCAGTACTTC.

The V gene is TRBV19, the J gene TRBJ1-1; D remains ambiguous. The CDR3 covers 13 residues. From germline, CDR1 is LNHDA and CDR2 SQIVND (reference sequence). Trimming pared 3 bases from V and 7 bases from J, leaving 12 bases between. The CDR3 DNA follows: TGTGCCAGTAGTATTCGGGATCTGAGTGAAGCTTTCTTT. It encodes CASSIRDLSEAFF.

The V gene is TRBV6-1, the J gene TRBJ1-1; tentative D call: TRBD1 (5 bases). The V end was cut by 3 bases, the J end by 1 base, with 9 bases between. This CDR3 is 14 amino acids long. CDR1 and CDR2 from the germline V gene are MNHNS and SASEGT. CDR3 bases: TGTGCCAGCAGTGAGCTGACAGCGAACACTGAAGCTTTCTTT. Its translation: CASSELTANTEAFF.

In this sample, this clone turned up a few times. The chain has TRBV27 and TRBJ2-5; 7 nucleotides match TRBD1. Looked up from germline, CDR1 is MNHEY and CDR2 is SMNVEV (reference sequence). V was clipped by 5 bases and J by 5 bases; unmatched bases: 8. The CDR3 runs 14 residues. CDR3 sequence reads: CASSTTGRVETQYF. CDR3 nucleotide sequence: TGTGCCAGCAGTACGACAGGGAGAGTGGAGACCCAGTACTTC.

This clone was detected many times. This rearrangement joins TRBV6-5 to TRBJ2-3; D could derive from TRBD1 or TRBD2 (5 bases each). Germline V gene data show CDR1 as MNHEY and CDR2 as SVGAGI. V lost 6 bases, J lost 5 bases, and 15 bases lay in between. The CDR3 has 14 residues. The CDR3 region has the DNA TGTGCCAGCAGCCACCGGGACCGACGAGATACGCAGTATTTT. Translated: CASSHRDRRDTQYF.

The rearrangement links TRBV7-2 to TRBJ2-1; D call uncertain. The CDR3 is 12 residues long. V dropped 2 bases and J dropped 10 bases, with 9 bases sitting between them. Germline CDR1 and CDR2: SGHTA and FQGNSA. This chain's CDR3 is CASSLMTQEQFF. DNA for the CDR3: TGTGCCAGCAGCTTAATGACGCAAGAGCAGTTCTTC.

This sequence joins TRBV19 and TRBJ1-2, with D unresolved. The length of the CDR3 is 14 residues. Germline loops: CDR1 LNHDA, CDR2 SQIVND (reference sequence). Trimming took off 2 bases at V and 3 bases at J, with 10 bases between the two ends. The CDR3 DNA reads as TGTGCCAGTAGTATAAGGCACCCACACTATGGCTACACCTTC. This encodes CASSIRHPHYGYTF.